This T cell receptor (beta chain) stems from a study of blood T cell repertoires in COVID-19. Looking at the study overall: Whether acute or convalescent, the COVID-19 samples came from the United States, Italy and Spain.

This clone has only a few counts. The CDR3 length is 14 residues. V dropped 5 bases and J dropped 1 base, with 12 bases sitting between them. The germline CDR1 and CDR2 sequences are SGHNT and YENEEA. TCRdb's copy holds only in-frame clones and misses some; the assay was immunoSEQ multiplex PCR. The table shows just over 250,000 clones, with over 70% occurring only once. The TCR originated in a woman aged 70 to 79 with COVID-19, enrolled during active disease. Sequencing was done on a sample of peripheral blood. This chain links TRBV11-3 with TRBJ2-7; unclear D gene. The CDR3, as DNA: TGTGCCAGCAGCCCGGGTCCTAATTCCTACGAGCAGTACTTC. Protein: CASSPGPNSYEQYF.